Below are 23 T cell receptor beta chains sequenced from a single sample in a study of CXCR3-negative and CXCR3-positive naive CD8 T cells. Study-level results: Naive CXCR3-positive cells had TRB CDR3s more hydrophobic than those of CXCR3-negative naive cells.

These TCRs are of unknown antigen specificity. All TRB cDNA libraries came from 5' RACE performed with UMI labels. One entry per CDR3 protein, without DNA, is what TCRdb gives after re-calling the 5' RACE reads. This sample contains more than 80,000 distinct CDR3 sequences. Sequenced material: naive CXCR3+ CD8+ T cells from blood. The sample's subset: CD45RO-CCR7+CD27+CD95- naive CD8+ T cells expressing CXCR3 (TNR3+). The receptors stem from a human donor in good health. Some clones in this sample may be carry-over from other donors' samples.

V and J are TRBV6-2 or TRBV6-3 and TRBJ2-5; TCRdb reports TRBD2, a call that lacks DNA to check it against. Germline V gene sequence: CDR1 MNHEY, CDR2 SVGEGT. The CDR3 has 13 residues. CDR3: CASSYLGGETQYF.

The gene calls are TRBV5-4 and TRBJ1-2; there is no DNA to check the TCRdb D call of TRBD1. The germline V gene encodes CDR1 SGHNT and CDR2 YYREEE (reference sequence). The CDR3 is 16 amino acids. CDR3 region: CATQRALQGSSRGYTF.

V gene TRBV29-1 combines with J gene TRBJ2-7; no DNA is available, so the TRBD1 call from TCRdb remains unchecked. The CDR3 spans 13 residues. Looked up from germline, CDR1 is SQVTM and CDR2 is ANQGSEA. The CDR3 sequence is CSVEQGEAYEQYF.

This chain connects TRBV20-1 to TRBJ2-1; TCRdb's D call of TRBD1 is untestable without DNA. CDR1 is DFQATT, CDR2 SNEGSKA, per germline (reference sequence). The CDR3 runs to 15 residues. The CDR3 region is CSARLMAGDMNEQFF.

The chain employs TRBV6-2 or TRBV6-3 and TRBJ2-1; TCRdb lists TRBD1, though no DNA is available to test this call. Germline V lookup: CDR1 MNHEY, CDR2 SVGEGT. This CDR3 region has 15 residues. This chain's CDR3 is CASSYGGPSYNEQFF.

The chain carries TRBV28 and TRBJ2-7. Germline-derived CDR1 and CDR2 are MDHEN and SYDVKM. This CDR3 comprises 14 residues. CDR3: CASRAWTASSPQYF.

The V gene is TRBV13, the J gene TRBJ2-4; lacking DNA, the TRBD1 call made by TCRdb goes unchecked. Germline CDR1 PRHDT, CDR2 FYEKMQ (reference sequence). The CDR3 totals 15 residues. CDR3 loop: CASSFGDRPEDIQYF.

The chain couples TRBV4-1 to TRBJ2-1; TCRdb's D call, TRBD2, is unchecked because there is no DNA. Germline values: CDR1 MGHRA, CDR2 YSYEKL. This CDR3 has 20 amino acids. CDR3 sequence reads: CASSQDWGSGTTASYNEQFF.

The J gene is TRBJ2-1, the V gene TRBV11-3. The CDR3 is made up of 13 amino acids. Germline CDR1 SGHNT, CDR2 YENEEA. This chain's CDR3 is CASSYHWGYEQFF. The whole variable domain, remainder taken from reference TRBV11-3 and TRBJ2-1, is EAGVVQSPRYKIIEKKQPVAFWCNPISGHNTLYWYLQNLGQGPELLIRYENEEAVDDSQLPKDRFSAERLKGVDSTLKIQPAELGDSAVYLCASSYHWGYEQFFGPGTRLTVL.

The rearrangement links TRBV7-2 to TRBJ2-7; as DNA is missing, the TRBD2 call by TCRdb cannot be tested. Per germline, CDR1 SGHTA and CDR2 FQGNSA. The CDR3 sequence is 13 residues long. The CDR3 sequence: CASGLSISYEQYF.

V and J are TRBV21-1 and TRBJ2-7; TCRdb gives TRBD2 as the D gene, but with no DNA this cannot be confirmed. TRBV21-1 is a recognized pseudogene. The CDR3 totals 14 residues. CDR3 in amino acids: CASSNGTSLNEQYF.

The CDR3 here is CASSAWAGDTQYF. The gene calls are TRBV27 and TRBJ2-3. In germline, CDR1 is MNHEY, CDR2 SMNVEV (reference sequence). This CDR3 comprises 13 residues.

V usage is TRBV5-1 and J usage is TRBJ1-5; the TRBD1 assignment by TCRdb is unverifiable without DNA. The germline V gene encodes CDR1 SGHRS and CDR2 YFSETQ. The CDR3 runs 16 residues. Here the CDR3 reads CASSPDPGGGNQPQHF.

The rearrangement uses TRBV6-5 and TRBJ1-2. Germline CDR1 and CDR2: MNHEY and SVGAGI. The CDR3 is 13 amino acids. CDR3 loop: CASMAGPNYGYTF.

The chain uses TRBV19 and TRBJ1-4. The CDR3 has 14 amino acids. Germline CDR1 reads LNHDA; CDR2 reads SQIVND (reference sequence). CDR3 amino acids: CATSESSHDEKLFF.

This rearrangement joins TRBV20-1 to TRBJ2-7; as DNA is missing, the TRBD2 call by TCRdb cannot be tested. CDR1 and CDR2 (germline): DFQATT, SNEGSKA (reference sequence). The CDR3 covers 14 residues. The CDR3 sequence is CSARDHGGNYEQYF.

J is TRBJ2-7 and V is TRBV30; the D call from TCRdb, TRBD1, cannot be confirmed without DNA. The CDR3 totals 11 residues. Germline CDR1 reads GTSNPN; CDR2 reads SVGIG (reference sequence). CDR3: CAWRPGTEQYF.

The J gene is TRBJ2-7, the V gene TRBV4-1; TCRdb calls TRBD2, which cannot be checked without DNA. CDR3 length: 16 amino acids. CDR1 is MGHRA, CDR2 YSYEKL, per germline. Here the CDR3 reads CASSQGWTSGFNEQYF.

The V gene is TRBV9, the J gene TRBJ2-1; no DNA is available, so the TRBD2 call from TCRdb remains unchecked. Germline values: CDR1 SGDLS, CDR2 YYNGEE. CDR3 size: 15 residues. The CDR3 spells CASSVEVAGMDEQFF.

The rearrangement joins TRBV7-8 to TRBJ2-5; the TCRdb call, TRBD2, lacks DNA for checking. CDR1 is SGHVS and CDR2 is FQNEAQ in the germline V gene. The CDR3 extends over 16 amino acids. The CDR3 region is CASSLGGGPLQETQYF.

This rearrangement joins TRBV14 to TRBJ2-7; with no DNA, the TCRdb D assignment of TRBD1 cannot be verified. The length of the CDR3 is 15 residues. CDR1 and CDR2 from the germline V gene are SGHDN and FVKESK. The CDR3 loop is CASSQGQGVSYEQYF.

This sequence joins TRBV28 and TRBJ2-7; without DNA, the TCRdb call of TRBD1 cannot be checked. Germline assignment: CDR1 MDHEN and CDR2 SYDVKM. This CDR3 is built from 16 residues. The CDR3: CASSLSTGTGLYEQYF.

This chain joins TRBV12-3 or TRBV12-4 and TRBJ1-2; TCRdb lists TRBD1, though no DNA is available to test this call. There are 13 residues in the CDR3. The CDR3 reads CASTTGGGTGYTF.